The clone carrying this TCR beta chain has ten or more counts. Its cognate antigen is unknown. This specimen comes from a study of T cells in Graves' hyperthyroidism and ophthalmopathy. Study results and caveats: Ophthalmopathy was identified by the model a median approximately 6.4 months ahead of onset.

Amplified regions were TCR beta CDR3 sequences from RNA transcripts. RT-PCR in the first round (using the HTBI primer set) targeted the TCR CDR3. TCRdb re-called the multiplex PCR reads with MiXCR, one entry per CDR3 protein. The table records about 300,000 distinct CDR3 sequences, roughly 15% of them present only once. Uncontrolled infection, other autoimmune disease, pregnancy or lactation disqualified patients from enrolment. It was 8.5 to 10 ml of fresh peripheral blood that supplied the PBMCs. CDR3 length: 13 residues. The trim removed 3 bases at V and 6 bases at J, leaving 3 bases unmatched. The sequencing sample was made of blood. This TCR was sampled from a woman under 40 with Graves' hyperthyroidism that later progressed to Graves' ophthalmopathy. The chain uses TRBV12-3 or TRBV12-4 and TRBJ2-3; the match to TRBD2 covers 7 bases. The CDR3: CASSFGRLDTQYF. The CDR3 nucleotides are TGTGCCAGCAGTTTCGGGAGGCTCGATACGCAGTATTTT.